The text below deals with one TCR beta chain. This sample was taken from a study of T cell responses to AZD1222 COVID-19 vaccine. The trim removed 7 bases at V and 0 bases at J, leaving 5 bases unmatched. Germline V gene data show CDR1 as MNHEY and CDR2 as SVGAGI. The CDR3 runs to 15 residues. The table came from immunoSEQ multiplex PCR; TCRdb's copy has only in-frame clones and leaves some out. The sample includes roughly 120,000 clones, around nine tenths seen only once; the top ten take approximately 15%. This chain connects TRBV6-5 to TRBJ2-4, with 8 bases matching TRBD1. This receptor was obtained from an adult in good health. Sequenced here: peripheral blood, sampled on day 0 of AZD1222 vaccination. The CDR3 loop reads CASTHRGIAKNIQYF. The CDR3, as DNA: TGTGCCAGCACCCACAGGGGGATAGCCAAAAACATTCAGTACTTC.